This T cell receptor beta chain came from a study of blood T cell repertoires in COVID-19. Turning to the study itself: PBMCs, B-cell-depleted T cells, or T cells were the source of the cDNA or gDNA that made up the material.

From germline, CDR1 is SGHAT and CDR2 FQDESV (reference sequence). This CDR3 has 12 residues. V trimming: 3 bases; J trimming: 8 bases; junction bases outside the gene matches: 3. Enrollees, about 18 to 95 years old, lived in 25 or so US areas. Cohort placement rested on clinical history that participants reported themselves. In the authors' methods: Researchers report that nucleated cell counts were estimated from reference gene primer amplification. Sequencing was performed with immunoSEQ multiplex PCR; in TCRdb, only in-frame clones are kept and a portion is missing. V, J and clone size are those of that table, while D and trimming were read from the DNA. Seen here are just over 300,000 clones, nearly 90% observed once, and the top ten hold about 4.5%.

The J gene is TRBJ1-1, the V gene TRBV11-1, with TRBD1 matching over 7 bases. This sequence originates from a young woman with acute COVID-19. The sample comprised PBMCs or T cells enriched from blood (not recorded which). CDR3 coding DNA: TGTGCCAGCAGCTTCTTGACAGGGGAAGCTTTCTTT. This codes for CASSFLTGEAFF.